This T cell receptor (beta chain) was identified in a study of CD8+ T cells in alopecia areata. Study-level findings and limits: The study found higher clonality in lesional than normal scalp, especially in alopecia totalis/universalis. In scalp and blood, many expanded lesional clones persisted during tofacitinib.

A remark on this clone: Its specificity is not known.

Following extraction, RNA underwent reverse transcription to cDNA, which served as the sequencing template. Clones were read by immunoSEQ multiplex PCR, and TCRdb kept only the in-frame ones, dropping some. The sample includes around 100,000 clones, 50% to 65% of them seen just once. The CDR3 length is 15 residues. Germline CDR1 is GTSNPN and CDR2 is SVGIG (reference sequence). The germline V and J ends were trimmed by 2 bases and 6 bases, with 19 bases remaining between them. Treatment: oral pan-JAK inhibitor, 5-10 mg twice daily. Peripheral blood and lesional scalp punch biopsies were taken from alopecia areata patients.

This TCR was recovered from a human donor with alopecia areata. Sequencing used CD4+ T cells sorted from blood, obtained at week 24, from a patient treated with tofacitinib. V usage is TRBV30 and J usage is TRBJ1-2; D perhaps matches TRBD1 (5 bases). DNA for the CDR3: TGTGCCTGGAGTCCGACGGGGCAGGTATTCCATGGCTACACCTTC. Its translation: CAWSPTGQVFHGYTF.